This TCR beta chain emerged from a study of cytotoxic CD8 clonotypes in ibrutinib-treated CLL. Findings of the study overall: In comparison with age-matched healthy donors, baseline clonality was higher and tracked circulating CD8+ T-cell counts.

V was clipped by 3 bases and J by 0 bases, with 14 bases between them. The CDR3 is 16 residues long. Germline lookup yields CDR1 MNHEY and CDR2 SVGAGI. In regard to this clone: Its cognate antigen is unknown.

Clones were read by immunoSEQ multiplex PCR, and TCRdb kept only the in-frame ones, dropping some. The sample lists approximately 60,000 clones; roughly 50% were seen once. The chain employs TRBV6-5 and TRBJ1-1; a weak D match, TRBD1 (6 bases). The sequence came from a human donor with chronic lymphocytic leukemia. The material sequenced was PBMCs, taken after 24 months of ibrutinib treatment. This chain's CDR3 is CASSYWGAGLNTEAFF. In nucleotides, the CDR3 is TGTGCCAGCAGTTATTGGGGGGCCGGGTTGAACACTGAAGCTTTCTTT.